What follows are 4 T cell receptor beta chains derived from one specimen sequenced in a study of T cell repertoires in cytomegalovirus infection. TCRdb processed the reads anew with MiXCR; each CDR3 protein has one entry. The sample lists about 530,000 distinct CDR3 sequences, roughly 29% occurring once. Source material: PBMCs. Every receptor here comes from a human donor in good health (CMV status not recorded). Some clones in this sample may be carry-over from other donors' samples.

In its sample, this clonotype was seen many times. An end of the junction differs from the germline gene, which may be a read error. The CDR3 is CASSLFGREASNF. As DNA, the CDR3 is TGTGCCAGCAGCTTATTTGGGCGGGAGGCCTCAAACTTC. The rearrangement links TRBV7-2 to TRBJ2-7; 8 bases agree with TRBD2. The CDR3 sequence is 13 residues long. The germline V gene encodes CDR1 SGHTA and CDR2 FQGNSA.

The chain has TRBV12-3 or TRBV12-4 and TRBJ2-5; TRBD2 agrees at 9 bases. The junction had 8 bases not matched to a gene; V was cut back by 5 bases and J by 4 bases. The CDR3 runs to 15 residues. CDR3 region: CASSSQRGVGETQYF. The CDR3 DNA sequence: TGTGCCAGCAGTAGTCAGCGGGGGGTCGGAGAGACCCAGTACTTC.

The chain uses TRBV6-1 and TRBJ1-2, with TRBD1 identical over 9 bases. CDR1 and CDR2 (germline): MNHNS, SASEGT. The CDR3 has 15 residues. V was pared by 5 bases and J by 7 bases, with 11 bases of the junction left unmatched. In DNA, the CDR3 is TGTGCCAGCAGTTCCTGGACAGGGGAGGCGGCTGGCTACACCTTC. This encodes CASSSWTGEAAGYTF.

This clonotype was counted at least ten times. The V call is TRBV7-8, the J call TRBJ2-2; 10 nucleotides align to TRBD2. J lost 6 bases, V lost 3 bases, and 7 bases had no gene match. CDR3 length equals 16 residues. Looked up from germline, CDR1 is SGHVS and CDR2 is FQNEAQ. The CDR3 loop is CASSLLRLAGAGELFF. In nucleotides, the CDR3 is TGTGCCAGCAGCTTGCTTAGGCTAGCGGGAGCCGGGGAGCTGTTTTTT.